The present T cell receptor beta chain was sequenced within a study of cytomegalovirus exposure and HLA in healthy donors. General study findings and limits: Sequencing depth across donors, presence/absence analyses assumed, was roughly uniform. Exclusion as indistinguishable affected some V segments, including TRBV6-2 and TRBV6-3. Sequencing likely generated an artifact that appeared as a cluster of highly shared sequence variants. Most sequenced TCRs were rare (though some public TCRs occurred in many donors).

Note on this clone: What it binds is unknown.

With 3 bases clipped from V and 6 bases from J, the junction kept 10 bases outside the gene matches. Germline CDR1 and CDR2: KGHSH and LQKENI. This CDR3 is 16 amino acids long. PCR amplification relied on 60 Vbeta primers (plus 13 Jbeta primers). This table comes from immunoSEQ multiplex PCR, and its TCRdb copy is limited to in-frame clones, with some not included. This sample has 130,000 or so clones; more than 60% occur once, and the top ten carry roughly 1.5%. This TCR was recovered from a woman aged 18-29 years in good health and CMV-seronegative. The source material was PBMCs. The chain uses TRBV18 and TRBJ2-7; 11 positions match TRBD2. CDR3 bases: TGTGCCAGCTCACCTTACGTAGCGGGAGGGCCCGGCGAGCAGTACTTC. It yields the protein CASSPYVAGGPGEQYF. The variable domain in full, completed from reference TRBV18 and TRBJ2-7, reads NAGVMQNPRHLVRRRGQEARLRCSPMKGHSHVYWYRQLPEEGLKFMVYLQKENIIDESGMPKERFSAEFPKEGPSILRIQQVVRGDSAAYFCASSPYVAGGPGEQYFGPGTRLTVT.